Presented here are 32 T cell receptor beta chains from one specimen sequenced in a study of T cells in Graves' hyperthyroidism and ophthalmopathy. Using RNA transcripts as the source, TCR beta CDR3 regions were amplified. Researchers ran a first-round RT-PCR on the TCR CDR3 using the HTBI primer set. A single record per CDR3 protein comes from TCRdb applying MiXCR to the multiplex PCR reads. The sample has 490,000 or so distinct CDR3 sequences, around 15% seen once; the top ten hold 25% to 30%. Specimen: blood. The receptors come from a woman in her twenties or thirties with Graves' ophthalmopathy.

The CDR3 coding sequence is TGTGCCAGCAGCTTGTCTAGCGGGACTGGGCAGTACTTC. Amino acid sequence: CASSLSSGTGQYF. The V and J genes are TRBV5-6 and TRBJ2-7; 9 nucleotides agree with TRBD2. This CDR3 spans 13 amino acids. With 1 base clipped from V and 9 bases from J, the junction kept 5 bases outside the gene matches. From germline, CDR1 is SGHDT and CDR2 YYEEEE.

The chain carries TRBV3-1 and TRBJ1-3; no firm D call. CDR1 is LGHDT, CDR2 YNNKEL, per germline (reference sequence). Trimming shortened V by 0 bases and J by 0 bases, and 9 bases separated the two germline ends. The CDR3 covers 16 residues. The CDR3 protein is CASSQDRGYSGNTIYF. The DNA of the CDR3 is TGTGCCAGCAGCCAAGATCGGGGTTACTCTGGAAACACCATATATTTT.

The chain joins TRBV18 to TRBJ2-1; 9 nucleotides line up with TRBD1. The junction had 5 bases not matched to a gene; V was cut back by 4 bases and J by 7 bases. The CDR3 runs to 14 residues. In germline, CDR1 is KGHSH, CDR2 LQKENI. This CDR3 is CASSLGQGTNEQFF. Written as DNA, the CDR3 is TGTGCCAGCTCACTGGGACAGGGAACGAATGAGCAGTTCTTC.

This clonotype was observed many times. This chain connects TRBV11-2 to TRBJ2-2, with 7 bases fitting TRBD1. The CDR3 loop spans 13 amino acids. Germline CDR1 SGHAT, CDR2 FQNNGV. Trimming took 6 bases from V and 6 from J; bases not matched to a gene: 4. As DNA, the CDR3 is TGTGCCAGCAGAAGAACAGGGGCCGGGGAGCTGTTTTTT. It encodes CASRRTGAGELFF.

This clonotype was detected ten times or more. The chain recombines TRBV2 with TRBJ1-4; TRBD1 aligns across 7 bases. Losses at the gene ends were 8 bases for V and 4 bases for J; bases not matched to a gene: 7. Germline V CDR1 and CDR2: SNHLY, FYNNEI. The CDR3 has 14 amino acids. The CDR3 spells CASLPGTVNEKLFF. The DNA of the CDR3 is TGTGCCAGCCTACCGGGGACAGTTAATGAAAAACTGTTTTTT.

The chain joins TRBV7-2 to TRBJ1-6; 10 nucleotides line up with TRBD1. This CDR3 contains 14 residues. Looked up from germline, CDR1 is SGHTA and CDR2 is FQGNSA. After removal of 8 bases from V and 10 bases from J, the junction contained 8 bases not matched to a gene. The CDR3 sequence: CASYETGGGSPLHF. The CDR3 coding sequence is TGTGCCAGCTATGAGACAGGGGGCGGCTCACCCCTCCACTTT.

This clonotype came up a few times. This sequence joins TRBV19 and TRBJ2-1; D may be TRBD2 (6 bases). Trimming took off 1 base at V and 2 bases at J, with 12 bases between the two ends. Germline-derived CDR1 and CDR2 are LNHDA and SQIVND (reference sequence). The CDR3 has 16 residues. The CDR3: CASSIAEGLAYNEQFF. In nucleotides, the CDR3 is TGTGCCAGTAGTATAGCGGAGGGACTCGCCTACAATGAGCAGTTCTTC.

This clonotype was detected ten times or more. This chain joins TRBV6-2 or TRBV6-3 and TRBJ2-1; TRBD2 matches at 11 bases. This CDR3 is built from 15 residues. With 2 bases clipped from V and 3 bases from J, the junction kept 0 bases outside the gene matches. Germline loops: CDR1 MNHEY, CDR2 SVGEGT. The DNA of the CDR3 is TGTGCCAGCAGTTACACTAGCGGGAGCTACAATGAGCAGTTCTTC. The encoded protein is CASSYTSGSYNEQFF.

V gene TRBV7-3 combines with J gene TRBJ2-2; D is uncertain. The CDR3 extends over 15 amino acids. Trimming removed 2 bases at V and 4 bases at J, with 11 bases between. CDR1 and CDR2 (germline): SGHTA, FQGTGA. CDR3 nucleotide sequence: TGTGCCAGCAGCTTAGGCCCGGACCCCACCGGGGAGCTGTTTTTT. Translation gives CASSLGPDPTGELFF. Supplemented by reference TRBV7-3 and TRBJ2-2, the full variable domain reads GAGVSQTPSNKVTEKGKYVELRCDPISGHTALYWYRQSLGQGPEFLIYFQGTGAADDSGLPNDRFFAVRPEGSVSTLKIQRTERGDSAVYLCASSLGPDPTGELFFGEGSRLTVL.

This clonotype has just a few counts. The rearrangement uses TRBV28 and TRBJ2-6; D is tentatively TRBD1 or TRBD2 (6 bases each). Germline-derived CDR1 and CDR2 are MDHEN and SYDVKM. V lost 6 bases to trimming and J lost 2 bases, with 11 bases between them. The length of the CDR3 is 15 residues. The CDR3 spells CASRLGGPGANVLTF. CDR3 in DNA: TGTGCCAGCAGGCTCGGGGGCCCTGGGGCCAACGTCCTGACTTTC.

The V gene is TRBV30, the J gene TRBJ2-6; D gene unclear. This CDR3 has 14 amino acids. Germline V gene data show CDR1 as GTSNPN and CDR2 as SVGIG (reference sequence). V dropped 5 bases and J dropped 0 bases, with 8 bases sitting between them. The CDR3 region has the DNA TGTGCCTGGGGAATAGGCTCTGGGGCCAACGTCCTGACTTTC. Translated, it gives CAWGIGSGANVLTF.

This clonotype showed up many times. The chain has TRBV28 and TRBJ2-7; D perhaps matches TRBD1 (6 bases). CDR1 is MDHEN and CDR2 is SYDVKM in the germline V gene. Deletions cut 6 bases from V and 0 bases from J, with 15 bases between. The CDR3 is 15 residues long. CDR3 sequence: CASRVGGSSSYEQYF. The CDR3 DNA reads TGTGCCAGCAGAGTAGGGGGAAGTAGCTCCTACGAGCAGTACTTC.

The rearrangement joins TRBV6-4 to TRBJ2-1; D perhaps matches TRBD1 (5 bases). The CDR3 covers 14 residues. Germline CDR1 reads MRHNA; CDR2 reads SNTAGT. Trimming removed 6 bases from V and 6 bases from J, with 15 bases in between. Here the CDR3 DNA reads TGTGCCAGCAGCGAGGCAGGGATACTCAATGAGCAGTTCTTC. This sequence encodes CASSEAGILNEQFF.

This clonotype was found many times. This sequence joins TRBV18 and TRBJ2-7, with 12 bases fitting TRBD2. Germline V CDR1 and CDR2: KGHSH, LQKENI. Trimming cost V 4 bases and J 2 bases; bases outside gene matches: 6. The CDR3 spans 16 residues. Here the CDR3 reads CASSRPSGRAPYEQYF. CDR3 nucleotide sequence: TGTGCCAGCTCACGACCTAGCGGGAGGGCCCCCTACGAGCAGTACTTC.

This clonotype was recorded at least ten times. The chain has TRBV5-1 and TRBJ1-2; 9 positions agree with TRBD1. The CDR3 sequence is 16 residues long. Germline V CDR1 and CDR2: SGHRS, YFSETQ. J gave up 4 bases and V 4 bases, and 11 bases lay outside the gene matches. In nucleotides, the CDR3 is TGCGCCAGCAGCATCACCTCGACAGGGGGGCCCTATGGCTACACCTTC. It translates to CASSITSTGGPYGYTF.

Only a few counts were recorded for this clonotype. The chain uses TRBV14 and TRBJ1-1, with no clear D. Germline loops: CDR1 SGHDN, CDR2 FVKESK. This CDR3 region has 12 residues. Trimming cost V 3 bases and J 8 bases, with 10 bases left between them. The CDR3 spells CASSQWGGEAFF. The CDR3, as DNA: TGTGCCAGCAGCCAGTGGGGTGGGGAAGCTTTCTTT.

Many counts were recorded for this clonotype. The CDR3, as DNA: TGTGCCAGCAGCACAAGCGGGGCAAGCACAGATACGCAGTATTTT. It translates to CASSTSGASTDTQYF. The chain uses TRBV12-3 or TRBV12-4 and TRBJ2-3; 7 bases are shared with TRBD2. The CDR3 contains 15 residues. The V gene end was trimmed by 6 bases and the J gene end by 0 bases; junction bases not matched to a gene: 6.

In regard to this clonotype: This sequence may be a read error, since a much larger clone differs from it by one base. The rearrangement joins TRBV7-2 to TRBJ2-7, with unresolved D. Germline lookup yields CDR1 SGHTA and CDR2 FQGNSA. Trimming shortened V by 0 bases and J by 2 bases, and 11 bases separated the two germline ends. The CDR3 runs 15 residues. CDR3 nucleotide sequence: TGTGCCAGCAGCTTAGCGATAGGAGTTACCTACGAGCAGTACTTC. Translating gives CASSLAIGVTYEQYF.

This chain joins TRBV7-9 and TRBJ1-2; D is uncertain. The length of the CDR3 is 15 residues. Trimming took off 5 bases at V and 1 base at J, with 14 bases between the two ends. Germline CDR1 reads SEHNR; CDR2 reads FQNEAQ (reference sequence). The CDR3: CASSPPGLYNYGYTF. For the CDR3, the DNA is TGTGCCAGCAGCCCCCCCGGATTGTATAACTATGGCTACACCTTC.

The chain links TRBV11-3 to TRBJ2-3; the match to TRBD2 covers 15 bases. Germline V gene sequence: CDR1 SGHNT, CDR2 YENEEA. This CDR3 spans 17 amino acids. After removal of 7 bases from V and 5 bases from J, the junction contained 10 bases not matched to a gene. In nucleotides, the CDR3 is TGTGCCAGCAAGACAAGGACTAGCGGGAGGGACGTAGATACGCAGTATTTT. It specifies CASKTRTSGRDVDTQYF.

The table lists this clonotype with a few counts. This chain connects TRBV20-1 to TRBJ2-3, with 12 bases that match TRBD2. The J segment lost 7 bases and the V segment lost 4 bases, leaving 9 bases of the junction unmatched. Per germline, CDR1 DFQATT and CDR2 SNEGSKA (reference sequence). CDR3 size: 15 residues. The CDR3 region has the DNA TGCAGTGCTACCCCGACTAGCGGGAGTACATATACGCAGTATTTT. Its translation: CSATPTSGSTYTQYF.

There are a few counts of this clonotype. The rearrangement links TRBV7-9 to TRBJ2-3, with D hard to call. The CDR3 is 19 amino acids. Per the germline V gene, CDR1 is SEHNR and CDR2 is FQNEAQ (reference sequence). The V and J ends lost 5 bases and 6 bases respectively, with 30 bases between them. In nucleotides, the CDR3 is TGTGCCAGCAGCATGATGCTCTTGACAAGCTCGATACTGGGCGATACGCAGTATTTT. Translated: CASSMMLLTSSILGDTQYF.

This clonotype appeared many times. V is TRBV7-8 and J is TRBJ2-3; 12 bases map to TRBD1. Germline CDR1 SGHVS, CDR2 FQNEAQ. There are 17 residues in the CDR3. With 3 bases clipped from V and 3 bases from J, the junction kept 7 bases outside the gene matches. The chain's CDR3 is CASSFDRDRGPTDTQYF. The CDR3 bases are TGTGCCAGCAGCTTCGACCGGGACAGGGGGCCGACAGATACGCAGTATTTT.

This clonotype was found many times. The CDR3, as DNA: TGCAGCGTTGAGGGCAGCACAGATACGCAGTATTTT. Its translation is CSVEGSTDTQYF. This chain connects TRBV29-1 to TRBJ2-3; no clear D gene. Germline-derived CDR1 and CDR2 are SQVTM and ANQGSEA. V lost 3 bases and J 0 bases, leaving 4 bases between the germline ends. The CDR3 has 12 residues.

This clonotype appeared many times. The chain carries TRBV30 and TRBJ1-1; TRBD1 aligns across 7 bases. V was pared by 2 bases and J by 10 bases, with 4 bases of the junction left unmatched. Germline CDR1 and CDR2: GTSNPN and SVGIG (reference sequence). The CDR3 loop spans 11 amino acids. The CDR3, as DNA: TGTGCCTGGAGTTCCACAGGGGCAGCTTTCTTT. Protein sequence: CAWSSTGAAFF. Full variable domain (missing parts from reference TRBV30 and TRBJ1-1): SQTIHQWPATLVQPVGSPLSLECTVEGTSNPNLYWYRQAAGRGLQLLFYSVGIGQISSEVPQNLSASRPQDRQFILSSKKLLLSDSGFYLCAWSSTGAAFFGQGTRLTVV.

This clonotype was seen many times. This chain uses TRBV18 with TRBJ2-5; D is unclear. The CDR3 sequence is 14 residues long. The V gene lost 5 bases and the J gene lost 5 bases, with 15 bases spanning the gap. CDR1 KGHSH and CDR2 LQKENI come from the germline V gene. In DNA form, the CDR3 reads TGTGCCAGCTCAACCGGGCGAAACGGGGAGACCCAGTACTTC. Its protein is CASSTGRNGETQYF.

This sequence joins TRBV28 and TRBJ1-3; a weak D match, TRBD1 (5 bases). The V and J ends lost 6 bases and 0 bases respectively, with 15 bases between them. This CDR3 is 16 amino acids long. Per germline, CDR1 MDHEN and CDR2 SYDVKM. The CDR3 loop is CASRVGALSSGNTIYF. In DNA form, the CDR3 reads TGTGCCAGCAGGGTAGGGGCATTGAGCTCTGGAAACACCATATATTTT.

This clonotype was counted only a few times. The chain is built from TRBV11-1 and TRBJ2-2; D is possibly TRBD2 (5 bases). The CDR3 is 14 residues long. Germline-derived CDR1 and CDR2 are SGHAT and FQDESV (reference sequence). V was trimmed by 4 bases and J by 3 bases, leaving 9 bases between them. CDR3 residues: CASSSVRDTGELFF. The CDR3 nucleotides are TGTGCCAGCAGCTCCGTGCGGGACACCGGGGAGCTGTTTTTT.

The gene calls are TRBV7-2 and TRBJ1-2, with D uncertain. The germline V gene has CDR1 SGHTA and CDR2 FQGNSA. V gave up 5 bases and J gave up 0 bases, with 16 bases separating them. The CDR3 is made up of 16 amino acids. The DNA of the CDR3 is TGTGCCAGCAGCCAAGCATCGGCGCGGGCTAACTATGGCTACACCTTC. Protein product: CASSQASARANYGYTF.

This clonotype was seen ten or more times. The genes are TRBV7-9 and TRBJ2-7, with 16 bases aligning to TRBD2. CDR3 length equals 17 residues. From germline, CDR1 is SEHNR and CDR2 FQNEAQ (reference sequence). After removal of 8 bases from V and 6 bases from J, the junction contained 13 bases not matched to a gene. CDR3 in amino acids: CASGPGLAGGMAAEQYF. The CDR3 DNA sequence: TGTGCCAGCGGACCGGGACTAGCGGGAGGGATGGCCGCCGAGCAGTACTTC.

This clonotype has a single count. Compared with germline, one end of the junction differs, possibly owing to a read error. The CDR3 nucleotides are TGTGCCAGCAACATAGCGGGGGCCTACAATAAGCAGTTCTTC. It codes for CASNIAGAYNKQFF. This sequence joins TRBV28 and TRBJ2-1; TRBD2 agrees at 9 bases. The V gene's germline CDR1 is MDHEN and CDR2 SYDVKM. The CDR3 runs to 14 residues.

The genes are TRBV19 and TRBJ2-7; D remains unclear. V was trimmed by 5 bases and J by 0 bases, leaving 11 bases between them. The CDR3 loop spans 14 amino acids. The V gene's germline CDR1 is LNHDA and CDR2 SQIVND (reference sequence). The CDR3 sequence: CASSRQESSYEQYF. The CDR3 DNA reads as TGTGCCAGTAGTCGGCAGGAATCCTCCTACGAGCAGTACTTC. The full variable domain, its missing parts supplied by reference TRBV19 and TRBJ2-7, is DGGITQSPKYLFRKEGQNVTLSCEQNLNHDAMYWYRQDPGQGLRLIYYSQIVNDFQKGDIAEGYSVSREKKESFPLTVTSAQKNPTAFYLCASSRQESSYEQYFGPGTRLTVT.